Shown below are 30 T cell receptor beta chains from a single sample sequenced in a study of human T cells and chemical hapten exposure. Using its own MiXCR run on the RACE reads, TCRdb lists one record per CDR3 protein. The sample holds about 95,000 distinct CDR3 sequences, about an eighth seen once. Time point described: patch test 2, 6 weeks after DPC sensitization. The treatment: therapeutic diphenylcyclopropenone sensitization with weekly scalp DPC. Sequences were derived from whole blood, sampled in connection with sensitization to the hapten diphenylcyclopropenone (DPC). The receptors stem from a woman aged 40 to 50 with alopecia areata. Some clones in this sample may be carry-over from other donors' samples.

The sample holds many counts of this clonotype. The rearrangement uses TRBV11-2 and TRBJ1-1, with 11 bases lining up with TRBD1. The CDR3 loop spans 17 amino acids. Germline lookup yields CDR1 SGHAT and CDR2 FQNNGV. V shed 5 bases, J shed 0 bases, and the junction held 8 bases outside the gene matches. The CDR3 region has the DNA TGTGCCAGCAGCGGACAGGGGGCCTTCGGTGTGAACACTGAAGCTTTCTTT. Its translation: CASSGQGAFGVNTEAFF.

On this clonotype itself: It may be a read error: a sequence one base away is much more abundant. The J gene is TRBJ1-1, the V gene TRBV4-3, with TRBD1 as a possible D gene (6 bases). This CDR3 comprises 15 residues. Looked up from germline, CDR1 is LGHNA and CDR2 is YSLEER. The CDR3 coding sequence is TGCGTCAGCAGCCAAGAACTACAGGGGAACACTGAAGCTTTCTTT. Protein product: CVSSQELQGNTEAFF.

The genes are TRBV21-1 and TRBJ2-7; TRBD1 is the table's D call and was not checked against the DNA. TRBV21-1 is an annotated pseudogene. The CDR3 runs 18 residues. CDR3 sequence reads: CASSKAFRDNLQTYEQYF. CDR3 nucleotide sequence: TGTGCCAGCAGCAAAGCTTTCCGGGACAACTTACAAACCTACGAGCAGTACTTC.

This clonotype was seen a handful of times. The rearrangement links TRBV27 to TRBJ1-3; 8 bases map to TRBD1. J gave up 2 bases and V 0 bases, and 15 bases lay outside the gene matches. This CDR3 spans 20 amino acids. Germline assignment: CDR1 MNHEY and CDR2 SMNVEV (reference sequence). CDR3 sequence (DNA): TGTGCCAGCAGTTTATCCGCAAATACCAGGGGGCAGAAGGCTGGAAACACCATATATTTT. It translates to CASSLSANTRGQKAGNTIYF.

This clonotype was observed a few times. This chain connects TRBV2 to TRBJ1-1, with TRBD1 matching 7 bases. The CDR3 covers 16 residues. V lost 6 bases, J lost 1 base, and 11 bases stayed unmatched. Germline CDR1 is SNHLY and CDR2 is FYNNEI. This CDR3 reads CASSLLLTGTNTEAFF. CDR3 nucleotides: TGTGCCAGCAGCCTACTCCTGACAGGGACGAACACTGAAGCTTTCTTT. Full variable domain (outside the CDR3, taken from reference TRBV2 and TRBJ1-1): EPEVTQTPSHQVTQMGQEVILRCVPISNHLYFYWYRQILGQKVEFLVSFYNNEISEKSEIFDDQFSVERPDGSNFTLKIRSTKLEDSAMYFCASSLLLTGTNTEAFFGQGTRLTVV.

This clonotype has a count of ten or more. The chain is built from TRBV29-1 and TRBJ2-1; a possible D gene is TRBD1 (6 bases). The CDR3 is 11 residues long. V was pared by 6 bases and J by 8 bases, with 11 bases between. CDR1 is SQVTM and CDR2 is ANQGSEA in the germline V gene. CDR3 sequence: CSVGRGYEQFF. CDR3 DNA: TGCAGCGTCGGAAGGGGGTATGAGCAGTTCTTC.

The J gene is TRBJ1-1, the V gene TRBV7-2; 7 bases line up with TRBD1. Losses at the gene ends were 5 bases for V and 1 base for J; bases not matched to a gene: 7. The CDR3 covers 15 residues. Per the germline V gene, CDR1 is SGHTA and CDR2 is FQGNSA. DNA for the CDR3: TGTGCCAGCAGCCGCCTGGGACAGACGAACACTGAAGCTTTCTTT. It is translated as CASSRLGQTNTEAFF.

This clonotype was observed at least ten times. This sequence joins TRBV18 and TRBJ1-5; possible D gene TRBD1, 5 bases. Germline V gene sequence: CDR1 KGHSH, CDR2 LQKENI. The CDR3 is 16 amino acids. V was clipped by 3 bases and J by 2 bases, with 14 bases between them. CDR3: CASSPRPLGGNQPQHF. The CDR3 DNA reads TGTGCCAGCTCACCGAGGCCTTTGGGGGGCAATCAGCCCCAGCATTTT.

This clonotype occurred once. It may be a read error: a sequence one base away is much more abundant. DNA for the CDR3: TGTGCCAGCAGCAGGACAGGGTTGAGGGGGGAGCAGTACTTC. Protein product: CASSRTGLRGEQYF. The chain combines TRBV6-1 with TRBJ2-7; the match to TRBD1 covers 8 bases. The CDR3 totals 14 residues. V was clipped by 6 bases and J by 7 bases; unmatched bases: 11. In germline, CDR1 is MNHNS, CDR2 SASEGT.

This clonotype was recorded many times. V and J are TRBV9 and TRBJ2-7; 11 bases are shared with TRBD2. V gave up 4 bases and J gave up 3 bases; unmatched junction bases: 6. This CDR3 has 15 amino acids. CDR1 and CDR2 (germline): SGDLS, YYNGEE. CDR3 loop: CASSFGGTSGYEQYF. DNA for the CDR3: TGTGCCAGCAGCTTCGGTGGGACTAGCGGCTACGAGCAGTACTTC.

The CDR3: CASSQLRNEKLFF. CDR3 nucleotides: TGCGCCAGCAGCCAGCTGAGGAATGAAAAACTGTTTTTT. This rearrangement joins TRBV4-3 to TRBJ1-4; the D is unclear. V lost 3 bases and J lost 5, with 7 bases in between. This CDR3 is built from 13 residues. The V gene's germline CDR1 is LGHNA and CDR2 YSLEER.

This clonotype was observed at least ten times. The chain employs TRBV27 and TRBJ1-6; D not certain. The V end lost 8 bases, the J end lost 7 bases, and 21 bases lay between the germline ends. Per the germline V gene, CDR1 is MNHEY and CDR2 is SMNVEV (reference sequence). The CDR3 has 16 residues. DNA for the CDR3: TGTGCCAGCGGAGCCGGGCCGCCGGGCCCAAATTCACCCCTCCACTTT. Amino acids: CASGAGPPGPNSPLHF.

This clonotype was counted many times. V usage is TRBV14 and J usage is TRBJ2-2; the D is unclear. V lost 0 bases, J lost 6 bases, and 11 bases lay in between. The germline V gene encodes CDR1 SGHDN and CDR2 FVKESK. The CDR3 covers 15 residues. The CDR3 coding sequence is TGTGCCAGCAGCCAAGATCCGACGGTATCCGGGGAGCTGTTTTTT. Residues: CASSQDPTVSGELFF. Complete variable domain (other parts from reference TRBV14 and TRBJ2-2): EAGVTQFPSHSVIEKGQTVTLRCDPISGHDNLYWYRRVMGKEIKFLLHFVKESKQDESGMPNNRFLAERTGGTYSTLKVQPAELEDSGVYFCASSQDPTVSGELFFGEGSRLTVL.

This clonotype has just a few counts. The V call is TRBV18, the J call TRBJ2-3, with 7 bases fitting TRBD1. The CDR3 has 16 amino acids. V shed 6 bases, J shed 5 bases, and the junction held 14 bases outside the gene matches. The germline gives CDR1 KGHSH, CDR2 LQKENI. The CDR3 sequence is CASSQRAGTELDTQYF. The CDR3 nucleotides read TGTGCCAGCTCCCAACGGGCCGGGACAGAGCTAGATACGCAGTATTTT.

V and J are TRBV9 and TRBJ1-6, with D uncertain. In germline, CDR1 is SGDLS, CDR2 YYNGEE. The germline V and J ends were trimmed by 0 bases and 8 bases, with 15 bases remaining between them. This CDR3 has 16 residues. CDR3 sequence reads: CASSVGRTAWDSPLHF. In DNA, the CDR3 is TGTGCCAGCAGCGTAGGACGGACTGCCTGGGATTCACCCCTCCACTTT.

Only a few counts were recorded for this clonotype. The chain recombines TRBV28 with TRBJ1-5, with 7 bases aligning to TRBD1. V lost 7 bases and J lost 5; bases outside the gene matches: 8. Looked up from germline, CDR1 is MDHEN and CDR2 is SYDVKM. This CDR3 is 14 amino acids long. The CDR3 region is CASTWGQGDQPQHF. The CDR3 DNA sequence: TGTGCCAGCACCTGGGGGCAGGGGGATCAGCCCCAGCATTTT.

The table lists this clonotype with many counts. J is TRBJ2-3 and V is TRBV7-2; 8 bases align to TRBD2. This CDR3 contains 18 residues. The germline CDR1 and CDR2 sequences are SGHTA and FQGNSA. With 5 bases clipped from V and 3 bases from J, the junction kept 16 bases outside the gene matches. CDR3 bases: TGTGCCAGCAGCCGTCAATCAGCGGGGGTAGGGGGGACAGATACGCAGTATTTT. Translating gives CASSRQSAGVGGTDTQYF.

The rearrangement links TRBV11-2 to TRBJ2-3; TRBD2 aligns across 12 bases. V shed 1 base and J 8 bases; nucleotides not matched to a gene: 7. There are 16 residues in the CDR3. CDR1 SGHAT and CDR2 FQNNGV come from the germline V gene. CDR3 coding DNA: TGTGCCAGCAGCTTAGGTCTAGCGGGGGGGCCCAGTACGCAGTATTTT. The encoded protein is CASSLGLAGGPSTQYF.

The chain links TRBV6-5 to TRBJ2-2; TRBD1 aligns across 9 bases. The CDR3 is made up of 17 amino acids. Per the germline V gene, CDR1 is MNHEY and CDR2 is SVGAGI. With 7 bases clipped from V and 2 bases from J, the junction kept 11 bases outside the gene matches. The CDR3 loop is CASTEGPGQGNTGELFF. The CDR3, as DNA: TGTGCCAGCACCGAGGGGCCGGGACAGGGTAACACCGGGGAGCTGTTTTTT.

A few counts support this clonotype. The J gene is TRBJ1-1, the V gene TRBV11-3; a weak D match, TRBD1 (6 bases). The CDR3 covers 17 residues. Trimming took off 0 bases at V and 1 base at J, with 15 bases between the two ends. The V gene's germline CDR1 is SGHNT and CDR2 YENEEA. The chain's CDR3 is CASSLDGGPAENTEAFF. The DNA for the CDR3 is TGTGCCAGCAGCTTAGATGGGGGGCCGGCGGAGAACACTGAAGCTTTCTTT.

V usage is TRBV12-3 or TRBV12-4 and J usage is TRBJ1-2; TRBD1 aligns across 7 bases. The V and J ends lost 3 bases and 0 bases, in that order; junction bases with no gene match: 1. There are 14 residues in the CDR3. Written as DNA, the CDR3 is TGTGCCAGCAGTTTGGGGACAGCTAACTATGGCTACACCTTC. Residues: CASSLGTANYGYTF.

The sample holds many counts of this clonotype. This chain uses TRBV27 with TRBJ2-7; the D gene is possibly TRBD2 (6 bases). Germline V lookup: CDR1 MNHEY, CDR2 SMNVEV (reference sequence). This CDR3 is built from 16 residues. With 1 base removed from V and 2 bases from J, the gap between germline ends came to 15 bases. The CDR3 protein is CASSLFYRDSPYEQYF. The DNA for the CDR3 is TGTGCCAGCAGTTTATTCTACCGGGACTCCCCCTACGAGCAGTACTTC.

This chain links TRBV7-2 with TRBJ2-7; 10 bases agree with TRBD2. The CDR3 length is 16 residues. Trimming took 5 bases from V and 2 from J; bases not matched to a gene: 9. Germline V gene lookup returns CDR1 SGHTA and CDR2 FQGNSA. CDR3 amino acids: CASSVLAGGATYEQYF. The CDR3 bases are TGTGCCAGCAGCGTCTTAGCGGGAGGTGCTACCTACGAGCAGTACTTC.

In this sample, this clonotype turned up a few times. The V and J genes are TRBV30 and TRBJ2-1; D is perhaps TRBD1 or TRBD2 (5 bases each). Trimming removed 2 bases at V and 0 bases at J, with 8 bases between. The CDR3 extends over 14 amino acids. From germline, CDR1 is GTSNPN and CDR2 SVGIG (reference sequence). The CDR3 nucleotides read TGTGCCTGGAGTCGGGACCGCTCCTACAATGAGCAGTTCTTC. Translated: CAWSRDRSYNEQFF.

This clonotype was seen ten or more times. This sequence joins TRBV18 and TRBJ1-5; D perhaps matches TRBD1 (5 bases). The ends were cut back, 4 bases at V and 2 bases at J, with 12 bases in the middle. The germline CDR1 and CDR2 sequences are KGHSH and LQKENI. The length of the CDR3 is 15 residues. The CDR3, as DNA: TGTGCCAGCTCACGGCAGGGTTCGGGCAATCAGCCCCAGCATTTT. The encoded protein is CASSRQGSGNQPQHF.

This clonotype was counted at least ten times. This rearrangement joins TRBV9 to TRBJ2-2, with 7 nucleotides matching TRBD2. Unmatched junction bases numbered 2, after V lost 0 bases and J lost 3 bases. Germline lookup yields CDR1 SGDLS and CDR2 YYNGEE. The length of the CDR3 is 15 residues. The chain's CDR3 is CASSVELAYTGELFF. Written as DNA, the CDR3 is TGTGCCAGCAGCGTAGAACTAGCGTACACCGGGGAGCTGTTTTTT.

The chain recombines TRBV4-1 with TRBJ2-2, with D possibly TRBD1 on 5 matching bases. The CDR3 has 17 residues. The ends were cut back, 1 base at V and 0 bases at J, with 12 bases in the middle. Per the germline V gene, CDR1 is MGHRA and CDR2 is YSYEKL. The CDR3 reads CASSQGVAGSNTGELFF. CDR3 DNA: TGCGCCAGCAGCCAAGGAGTGGCAGGGTCGAACACCGGGGAGCTGTTTTTT.

The rearrangement joins TRBV4-3 to TRBJ2-4; D unclear. The CDR3 runs 13 residues. Trimming removed 2 bases from V and 3 bases from J, with 5 bases in between. CDR1 and CDR2 (germline): LGHNA, YSLEER. The CDR3 nucleotides are TGCGCCAGCAGCCAAAACAGCAAAAACATTCAGTACTTC. It is translated as CASSQNSKNIQYF.

This chain uses TRBV14 with TRBJ2-2; D remains unclear. Germline CDR1 is SGHDN and CDR2 is FVKESK. V was pared by 0 bases and J by 6 bases, with 8 bases between. This CDR3 spans 14 amino acids. CDR3 region: CASSQELGSGELFF. DNA of the CDR3: TGTGCCAGCAGCCAAGAGTTGGGGTCCGGGGAGCTGTTTTTT.

In the case of this clonotype: A clone one base away is much larger, so this may be a read error. This sequence joins TRBV12-3 or TRBV12-4 and TRBJ1-6, with 7 bases fitting TRBD1. The CDR3 runs 15 residues. CDR3 protein: CTSSIKTGRHGPLHF. The CDR3 region has the DNA TGTACCAGCAGTATAAAGACAGGGAGGCATGGGCCCCTCCACTTT.